This T cell receptor (beta chain) was documented in a study of cytomegalovirus exposure and HLA in healthy donors. Study-level findings and limits: The authors later found TCR association rates varying by HLA locus, with DRB1 most and HLA-C fewest.

Primers included in the PCR were 60 Vbeta and 13 Jbeta primers. Original processing notes: There were 70 million to 95 million unique TCR beta chains by a later count, and approximately 10 million of them were shared. Some clones are missing from TCRdb's copy, which holds only in-frame ones; the method was immunoSEQ multiplex PCR. The DNA gave D and trimming, while V, J and clone size come from that table. The repertoire holds approximately 280,000 clones, with about 87% as singletons. On this clone itself: No antigen is known for it.

Germline values: CDR1 SGHRS, CDR2 YFSETQ. Trimming removed 7 bases at V and 7 bases at J, with 12 bases between. This CDR3 spans 12 amino acids. The sample consisted of PBMCs. The chain couples TRBV5-1 to TRBJ2-1; D uncertain. The TCR originated in a woman between 18 and 29 years old in good health and CMV-seronegative. The CDR3 bases are TGCGCCAGCTATATACCAGGTAATGAGCAGTTCTTC. Translation gives CASYIPGNEQFF.